The 7 T cell receptor beta chains in this list originate from one sample, sequenced in a study of blood T cell repertoires in COVID-19. Repertoires were generated with immunoSEQ multiplex PCR, while TCRdb's copy carries only in-frame clones and drops some. The sample includes approximately 160,000 clones, around 87% of them seen just once. The sequenced sample consisted of peripheral blood. The receptors originated from a man aged 55 to 70 with COVID-19, enrolled during active disease.

This chain connects TRBV6-2 or TRBV6-3 to TRBJ1-1; 9 bases align to TRBD1. The trim removed 4 bases at V and 2 bases at J, leaving 8 bases unmatched. This CDR3 contains 16 residues. Germline CDR1 and CDR2: MNHEY and SVGEGT. CDR3 region: CASSSWTGALNTEAFF. The CDR3 DNA sequence: TGTGCCAGCAGTTCCTGGACAGGGGCCCTCAACACTGAAGCTTTCTTT.

This sequence joins TRBV24-1 and TRBJ2-1, with D perhaps TRBD2 (5 bases). There are 14 residues in the CDR3. Looked up from germline, CDR1 is KGHDR and CDR2 is SFDVKD. The ends were cut back, 2 bases at V and 7 bases at J, with 11 bases in the middle. This CDR3 is CATSDWGVRNEQFF. The CDR3 DNA follows: TGTGCCACCAGTGATTGGGGAGTCAGAAATGAGCAGTTCTTC.

The chain links TRBV6-1 to TRBJ2-3; 10 positions agree with TRBD2. This CDR3 comprises 14 residues. Trimming at V came to 4 bases and at J to 6 bases, leaving 4 bases not matched to a gene. CDR1 and CDR2 from the germline V gene are MNHNS and SASEGT. CDR3 protein: CASSVAGGRDTQYF. The CDR3 DNA is TGTGCCAGCAGTGTAGCGGGGGGTAGGGATACGCAGTATTTT.

The V call is TRBV11-2, the J call TRBJ1-4; possible D gene TRBD1, 6 bases. V was clipped by 5 bases and J by 8 bases, with 12 bases between them. There are 13 residues in the CDR3. Germline CDR1 SGHAT, CDR2 FQNNGV. The CDR3 DNA reads TGTGCCAGCAGCGCCGGGACAAACGAAAAACTGTTTTTT. This encodes CASSAGTNEKLFF. Together with reference TRBV11-2 and TRBJ1-4, the CDR3 gives the full variable domain: EAGVAQSPRYKIIEKRQSVAFWCNPISGHATLYWYQQILGQGPKLLIQFQNNGVVDDSQLPKDRFSAERLKGVDSTLKIQPAKLEDSAVYLCASSAGTNEKLFFGSGTQLSVL.

This clone was counted at least ten times. This chain connects TRBV5-6 to TRBJ1-5; no clear D. The V end lost 4 bases, the J end lost 0 bases, and 20 bases lay between the germline ends. CDR1 SGHDT and CDR2 YYEEEE come from the germline V gene. The CDR3 loop spans 18 amino acids. CDR3 residues: CASSLLTHRSDSNQPQHF. In DNA form, the CDR3 reads TGTGCCAGCAGCCTCCTCACCCACAGATCCGATAGCAATCAGCCCCAGCATTTT.

The chain has TRBV7-9 and TRBJ1-1; a weak D match, TRBD1 (6 bases). V lost 6 bases, J lost 0 bases, and 11 bases lay in between. Germline V gene data show CDR1 as SEHNR and CDR2 as FQNEAQ (reference sequence). There are 14 residues in the CDR3. CDR3 in DNA: TGTGCCAGCAGTAATAGGGGGATGAACACTGAAGCTTTCTTT. Amino acid sequence: CASSNRGMNTEAFF.

The chain couples TRBV5-6 to TRBJ1-2; D gene uncertain. V was pared by 0 bases and J by 5 bases, with 8 bases between. Germline lookup yields CDR1 SGHDT and CDR2 YYEEEE. CDR3 size: 13 residues. The CDR3 is CASSLEPRYGYTF. Here the CDR3 DNA reads TGTGCCAGCAGCTTGGAGCCTAGATATGGCTACACCTTC.